The TCR beta chain described here comes from a study of cytomegalovirus exposure and HLA in healthy donors. PCR amplification relied on 60 Vbeta primers (plus 13 Jbeta primers). Libraries were prepared by immunoSEQ multiplex PCR; TCRdb keeps only in-frame clonotypes and omits some of them. The data contain some 110,000 clones, around 10% of them singletons. The sample was PBMCs. This clonotype was sampled from a man younger than 40 in good health and CMV-seronegative.

The CDR3 DNA reads TGTGCCAGCAGCCAGGGCCCCGAGAGCTACACCTTC. It codes for CASSQGPESYTF. The chain has TRBV5-6 and TRBJ1-2; D possibly corresponds to TRBD1 (5 bases). Trimming pared 4 bases from V and 9 bases from J, leaving 13 bases between. CDR1 SGHDT and CDR2 YYEEEE come from the germline V gene. The CDR3 covers 12 residues.